The entry that follows covers one T cell receptor beta chain sequence. The V gene end was trimmed by 2 bases and the J gene end by 7 bases; junction bases not matched to a gene: 7. From germline, CDR1 is SGHRS and CDR2 YFSETQ. The CDR3 covers 15 residues. The record originates from a study of blood T cell repertoires in COVID-19. On the study more broadly: From the United States, Italy and Spain came samples of acute and convalescent COVID-19. T cells, B-cell-depleted T cells, or PBMCs supplied cDNA or gDNA.

Original data processing: Counts of nucleated cells, estimated from reference gene primer amplification, were obtained. Using immunoSEQ multiplex PCR, the repertoire was profiled, and TCRdb retains in-frame clones only, with some absent. V and J calls and clone size follow that table, whereas D and trimming were derived from the DNA. The data contain fewer than 250,000 clones, around 84% of them singletons. While infection was still active, Seattle patients were enrolled and then followed longitudinally. Source material: peripheral blood. This TCR came from a woman aged 80 or over with COVID-19, enrolled during active disease. The V gene is TRBV5-1, the J gene TRBJ2-1, with 9 bases that match TRBD2. CDR3 protein: CASSLSGGIPNEQFF. CDR3 DNA sequence: TGCGCCAGCAGCTTAAGCGGGGGGATTCCTAATGAGCAGTTCTTC.